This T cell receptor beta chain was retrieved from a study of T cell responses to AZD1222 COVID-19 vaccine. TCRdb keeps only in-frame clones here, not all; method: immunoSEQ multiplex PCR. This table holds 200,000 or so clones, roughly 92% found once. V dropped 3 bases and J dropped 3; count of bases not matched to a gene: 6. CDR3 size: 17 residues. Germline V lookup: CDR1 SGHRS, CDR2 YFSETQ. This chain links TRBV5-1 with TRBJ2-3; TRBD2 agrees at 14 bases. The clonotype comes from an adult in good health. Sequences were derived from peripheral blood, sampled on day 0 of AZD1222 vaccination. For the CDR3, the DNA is TGCGCCAGCAGCTCGGGACTAGCGGGAGTAGGGACAGATACGCAGTATTTT. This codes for CASSSGLAGVGTDTQYF.